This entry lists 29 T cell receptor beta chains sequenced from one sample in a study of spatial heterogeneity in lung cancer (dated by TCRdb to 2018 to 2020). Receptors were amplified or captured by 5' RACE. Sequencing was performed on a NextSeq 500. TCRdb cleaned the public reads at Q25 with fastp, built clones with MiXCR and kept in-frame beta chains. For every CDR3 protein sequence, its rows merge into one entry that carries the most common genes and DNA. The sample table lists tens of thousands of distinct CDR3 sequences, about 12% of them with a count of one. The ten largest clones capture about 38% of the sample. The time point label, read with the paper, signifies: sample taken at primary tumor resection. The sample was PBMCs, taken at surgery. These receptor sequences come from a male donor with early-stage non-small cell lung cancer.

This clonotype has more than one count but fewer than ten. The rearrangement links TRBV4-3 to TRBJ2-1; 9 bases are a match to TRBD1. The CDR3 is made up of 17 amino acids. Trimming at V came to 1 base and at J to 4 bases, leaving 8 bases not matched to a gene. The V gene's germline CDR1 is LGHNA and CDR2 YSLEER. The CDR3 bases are TGCGCCAGCAGCCAAGGGGCCCGGGACAGGGTATACAATGAGCAGTTCTTC. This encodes CASSQGARDRVYNEQFF.

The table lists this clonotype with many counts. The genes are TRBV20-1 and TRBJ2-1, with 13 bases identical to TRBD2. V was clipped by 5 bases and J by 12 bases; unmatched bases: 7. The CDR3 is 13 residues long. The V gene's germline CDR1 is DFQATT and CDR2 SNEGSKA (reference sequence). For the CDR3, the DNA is TGCAGTGCTGTCGGACTAGCGGGGGTAGTGCAGTTCTTC. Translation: CSAVGLAGVVQFF.

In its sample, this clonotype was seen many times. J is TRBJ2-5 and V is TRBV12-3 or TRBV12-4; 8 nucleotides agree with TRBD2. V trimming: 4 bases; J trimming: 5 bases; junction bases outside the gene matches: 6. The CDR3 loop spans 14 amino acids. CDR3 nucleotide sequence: TGTGCCAGCAGTTCCCGGGGGGGAGGGGAGACCCAGTACTTC. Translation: CASSSRGGGETQYF.

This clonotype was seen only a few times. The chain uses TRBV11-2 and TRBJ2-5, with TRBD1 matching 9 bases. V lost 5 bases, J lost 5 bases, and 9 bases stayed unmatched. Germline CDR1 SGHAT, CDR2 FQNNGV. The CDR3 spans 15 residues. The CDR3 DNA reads TGTGCCAGCAGCCCGGGGACAGGGTGGTCGGAGACCCAGTACTTC. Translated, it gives CASSPGTGWSETQYF.

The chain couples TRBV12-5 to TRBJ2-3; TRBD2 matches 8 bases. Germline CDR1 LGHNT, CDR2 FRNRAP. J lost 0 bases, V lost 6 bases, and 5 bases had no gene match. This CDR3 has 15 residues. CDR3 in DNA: TGTGCTAGTGGCCCAGGACTAGCTAGCACAGATACGCAGTATTTT. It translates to CASGPGLASTDTQYF.

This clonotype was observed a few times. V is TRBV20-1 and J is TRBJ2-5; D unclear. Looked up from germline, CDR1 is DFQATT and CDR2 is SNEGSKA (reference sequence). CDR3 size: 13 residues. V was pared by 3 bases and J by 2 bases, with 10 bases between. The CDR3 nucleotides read TGCAGTGCTAGGCTCCGGGTTCAAGAGACCCAGTACTTC. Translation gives CSARLRVQETQYF.

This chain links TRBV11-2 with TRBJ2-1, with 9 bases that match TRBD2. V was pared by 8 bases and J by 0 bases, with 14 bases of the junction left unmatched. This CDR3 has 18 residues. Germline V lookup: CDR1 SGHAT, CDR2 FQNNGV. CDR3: CASRRVPSGVSSYNEQFF. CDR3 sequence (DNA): TGTGCCAGCCGTAGGGTTCCTAGCGGGGTAAGCTCCTACAATGAGCAGTTCTTC.

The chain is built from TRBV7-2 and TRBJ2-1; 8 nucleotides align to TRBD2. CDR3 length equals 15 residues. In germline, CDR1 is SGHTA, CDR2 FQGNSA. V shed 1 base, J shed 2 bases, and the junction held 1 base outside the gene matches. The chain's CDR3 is CASSLDGRAYNEQFF. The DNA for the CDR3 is TGTGCCAGCAGCTTAGACGGGAGGGCCTACAATGAGCAGTTCTTC.

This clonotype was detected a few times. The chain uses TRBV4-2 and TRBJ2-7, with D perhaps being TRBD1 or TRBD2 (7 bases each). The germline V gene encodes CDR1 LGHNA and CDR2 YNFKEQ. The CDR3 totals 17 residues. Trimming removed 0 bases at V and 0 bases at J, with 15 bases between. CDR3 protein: CASSQDLAGGASYEQYF. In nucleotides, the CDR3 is TGTGCCAGCAGCCAAGATCTGGCAGGGGGGGCCTCCTACGAGCAGTACTTC.

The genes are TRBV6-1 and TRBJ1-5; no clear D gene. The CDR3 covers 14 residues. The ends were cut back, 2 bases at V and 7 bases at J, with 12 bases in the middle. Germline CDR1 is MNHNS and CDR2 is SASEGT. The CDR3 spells CASSEQGLRQPQHF. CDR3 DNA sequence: TGTGCCAGCAGTGAACAAGGTTTGAGGCAGCCCCAGCATTTT.

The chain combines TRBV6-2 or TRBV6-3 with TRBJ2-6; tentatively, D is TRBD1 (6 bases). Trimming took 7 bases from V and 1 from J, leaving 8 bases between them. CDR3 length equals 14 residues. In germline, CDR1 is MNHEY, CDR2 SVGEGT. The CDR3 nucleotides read TGTGCCAGCATAGACAGGTCTGGGGCCAACGTCCTGACTTTC. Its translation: CASIDRSGANVLTF.

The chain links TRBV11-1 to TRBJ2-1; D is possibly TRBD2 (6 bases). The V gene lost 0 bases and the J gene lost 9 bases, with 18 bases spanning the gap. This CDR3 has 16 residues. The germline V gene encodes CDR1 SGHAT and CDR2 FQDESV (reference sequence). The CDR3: CASSLAKRLDGAEQFF. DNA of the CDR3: TGTGCCAGCAGCTTAGCCAAACGACTAGATGGAGCTGAGCAGTTCTTC.

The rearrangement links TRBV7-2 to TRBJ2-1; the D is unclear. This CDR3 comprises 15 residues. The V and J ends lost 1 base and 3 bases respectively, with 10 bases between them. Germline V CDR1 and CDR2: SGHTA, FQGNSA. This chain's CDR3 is CASSLVGGVYNEQFF. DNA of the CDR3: TGTGCCAGCAGCTTAGTTGGCGGAGTCTACAATGAGCAGTTCTTC.

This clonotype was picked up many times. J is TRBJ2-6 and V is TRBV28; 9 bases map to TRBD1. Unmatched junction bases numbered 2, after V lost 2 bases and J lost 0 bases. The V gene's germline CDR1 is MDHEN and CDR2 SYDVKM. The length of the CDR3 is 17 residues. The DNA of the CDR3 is TGTGCCAGCAGTTTAGGGACAGGGCCCTCTGGGGCCAACGTCCTGACTTTC. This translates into CASSLGTGPSGANVLTF.

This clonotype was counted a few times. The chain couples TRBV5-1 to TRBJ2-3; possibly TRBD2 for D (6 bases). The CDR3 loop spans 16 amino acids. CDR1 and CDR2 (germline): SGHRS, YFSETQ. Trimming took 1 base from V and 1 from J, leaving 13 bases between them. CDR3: CASSLTSFARTDTQYF. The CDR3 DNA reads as TGCGCCAGCAGCTTGACTAGCTTCGCCCGCACAGATACGCAGTATTTT.

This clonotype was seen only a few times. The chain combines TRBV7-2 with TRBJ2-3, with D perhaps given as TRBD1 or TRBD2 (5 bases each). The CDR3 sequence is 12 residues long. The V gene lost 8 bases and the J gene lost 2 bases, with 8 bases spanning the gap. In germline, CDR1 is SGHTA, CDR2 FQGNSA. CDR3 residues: CASEGNTDTQYF. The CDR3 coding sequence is TGTGCCAGCGAGGGGAACACAGATACGCAGTATTTT.

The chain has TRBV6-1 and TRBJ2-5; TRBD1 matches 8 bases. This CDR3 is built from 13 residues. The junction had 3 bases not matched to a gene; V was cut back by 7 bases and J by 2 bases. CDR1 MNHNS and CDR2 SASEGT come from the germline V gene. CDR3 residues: CASIRQGQETQYF. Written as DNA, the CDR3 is TGTGCCAGCATCCGACAGGGGCAAGAGACCCAGTACTTC.

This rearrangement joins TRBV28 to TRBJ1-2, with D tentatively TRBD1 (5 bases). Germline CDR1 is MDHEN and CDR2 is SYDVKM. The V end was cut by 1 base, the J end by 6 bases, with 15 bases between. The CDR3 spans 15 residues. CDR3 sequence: CASSLFGGKTDGYTF. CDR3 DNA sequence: TGTGCCAGCAGTTTATTCGGGGGGAAGACGGATGGCTACACCTTC.

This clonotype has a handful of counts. This CDR3 is CASTARVGGDEQYF. The CDR3 DNA reads as TGTGCCAGCACCGCCCGGGTTGGGGGTGACGAGCAGTACTTC. This chain joins TRBV7-9 and TRBJ2-7; D possibly matches TRBD1 or TRBD2 (5 bases each). CDR1 and CDR2 (germline): SEHNR, FQNEAQ (reference sequence). The ends were cut back, 7 bases at V and 5 bases at J, with 18 bases in the middle. The CDR3 covers 14 residues.

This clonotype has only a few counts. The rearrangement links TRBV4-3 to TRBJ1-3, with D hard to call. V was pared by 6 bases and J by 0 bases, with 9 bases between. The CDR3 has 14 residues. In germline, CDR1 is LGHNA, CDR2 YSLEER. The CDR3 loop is CASSHDDSGNTIYF. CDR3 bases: TGCGCCAGCAGTCATGACGACTCTGGAAACACCATATATTTT.

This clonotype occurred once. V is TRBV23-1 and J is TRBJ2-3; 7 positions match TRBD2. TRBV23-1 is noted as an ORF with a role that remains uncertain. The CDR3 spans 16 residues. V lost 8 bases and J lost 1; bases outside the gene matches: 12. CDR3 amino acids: CASSASGLLRTDTQYF. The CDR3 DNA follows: TGCGCCAGCTCGGCTAGCGGCCTCCTTCGCACAGATACGCAGTATTTT.

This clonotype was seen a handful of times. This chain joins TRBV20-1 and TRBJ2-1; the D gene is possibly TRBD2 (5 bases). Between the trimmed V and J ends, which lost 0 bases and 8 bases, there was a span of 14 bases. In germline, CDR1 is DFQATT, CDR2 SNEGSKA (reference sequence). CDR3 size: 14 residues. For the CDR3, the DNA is TGCAGTGCTAGAGATTTTGCGGGTAGCGATGAGCAGTTCTTC. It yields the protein CSARDFAGSDEQFF.

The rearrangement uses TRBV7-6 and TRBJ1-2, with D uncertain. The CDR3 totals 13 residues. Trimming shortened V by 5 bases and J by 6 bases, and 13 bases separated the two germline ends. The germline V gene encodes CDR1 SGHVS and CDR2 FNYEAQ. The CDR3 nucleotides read TGTGCCAGCAGCCCAGAAGAGGGTGATGGCTACACCTTC. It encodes CASSPEEGDGYTF.

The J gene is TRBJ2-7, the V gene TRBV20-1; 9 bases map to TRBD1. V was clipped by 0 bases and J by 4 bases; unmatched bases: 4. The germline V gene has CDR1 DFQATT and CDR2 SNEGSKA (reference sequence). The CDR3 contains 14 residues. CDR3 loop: CSAREGQGKYEQYF. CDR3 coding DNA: TGCAGTGCTAGAGAAGGACAGGGGAAGTACGAGCAGTACTTC.

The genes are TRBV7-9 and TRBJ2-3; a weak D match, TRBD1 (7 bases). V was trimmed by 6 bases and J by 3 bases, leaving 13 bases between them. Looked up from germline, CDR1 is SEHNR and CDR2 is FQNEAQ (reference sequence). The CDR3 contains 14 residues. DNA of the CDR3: TGTGCCAGCAGATACAGGGGAGGAACAGATACGCAGTATTTT. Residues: CASRYRGGTDTQYF. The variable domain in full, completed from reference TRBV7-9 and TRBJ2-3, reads DTGVSQNPRHKITKRGQNVTFRCDPISEHNRLYWYRQTLGQGPEFLTYFQNEAQLEKSRLLSDRFSAERPKGSFSTLEIQRTEQGDSAMYLCASRYRGGTDTQYFGPGTRLTVL.

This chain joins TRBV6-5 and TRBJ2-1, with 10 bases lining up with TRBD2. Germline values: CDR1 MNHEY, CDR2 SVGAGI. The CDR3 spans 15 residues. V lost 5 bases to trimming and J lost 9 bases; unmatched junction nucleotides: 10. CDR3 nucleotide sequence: TGTGCCAGCAGTCCCCTGACTAGCGGGCACGGTGAGCAGTTCTTC. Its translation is CASSPLTSGHGEQFF.

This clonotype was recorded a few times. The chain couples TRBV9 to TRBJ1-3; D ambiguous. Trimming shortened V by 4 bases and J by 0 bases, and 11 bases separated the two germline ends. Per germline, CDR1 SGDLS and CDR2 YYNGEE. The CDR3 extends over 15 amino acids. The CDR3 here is CASSPEGHSGNTIYF. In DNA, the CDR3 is TGTGCCAGCAGCCCCGAGGGTCACTCTGGAAACACCATATATTTT.

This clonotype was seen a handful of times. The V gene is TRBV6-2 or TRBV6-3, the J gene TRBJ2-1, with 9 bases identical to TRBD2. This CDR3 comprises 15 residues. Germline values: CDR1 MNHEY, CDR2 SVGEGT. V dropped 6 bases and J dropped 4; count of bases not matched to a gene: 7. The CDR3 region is CASSPRTSVYNEQFF. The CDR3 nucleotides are TGTGCCAGCAGCCCCCGGACTAGCGTTTACAATGAGCAGTTCTTC.

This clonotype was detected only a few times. The DNA for the CDR3 is TGTGCCAGCAGCCTATCGACAGGGAGCTCTGGGGCCAACGTCCTGACTTTC. This encodes CASSLSTGSSGANVLTF. The chain couples TRBV7-9 to TRBJ2-6, with TRBD1 matching 7 bases. Germline loops: CDR1 SEHNR, CDR2 FQNEAQ (reference sequence). V shed 5 bases, J shed 0 bases, and the junction held 7 bases outside the gene matches. This CDR3 is built from 17 residues.